This TCR beta chain was observed in a study of T cells in Graves' hyperthyroidism and ophthalmopathy. Study-wide results and caveats: In blood, most of the thyroid clonotypes expanded above 0.001 were also present.

Not enrolled were patients with uncontrolled infection, other autoimmune disease, pregnancy or lactation. Diagnoses were made from clinical symptoms, serum measures (thyroxine and TRAb), thyroid ultrasound and orbital computed tomography. The PBMCs had their origin in 8.5 to 10 ml of fresh peripheral blood. Germline lookup yields CDR1 MNHNS and CDR2 SASEGT. The CDR3 loop spans 13 amino acids. Trimming stripped 3 bases from V and 0 bases from J, with 5 bases between. This clonotype was found many times. What it binds is unknown. The TCR beta CDR3 regions underwent amplification using RNA transcripts as the source. TCR CDR3 underwent first-round RT-PCR with the HTBI primer set. TCRdb reprocessed the multiplex PCR reads with MiXCR, giving one entry per CDR3 protein. The table shows about 380,000 distinct CDR3 sequences, with about 14% occurring only once.

The TCR originated in a woman aged 25 to 39 with Graves' ophthalmopathy. Sequenced material: blood. The chain carries TRBV6-1 and TRBJ2-5; D uncertain. The CDR3: CASSDWNQETQYF. The DNA for the CDR3 is TGTGCCAGCAGTGACTGGAACCAAGAGACCCAGTACTTC.